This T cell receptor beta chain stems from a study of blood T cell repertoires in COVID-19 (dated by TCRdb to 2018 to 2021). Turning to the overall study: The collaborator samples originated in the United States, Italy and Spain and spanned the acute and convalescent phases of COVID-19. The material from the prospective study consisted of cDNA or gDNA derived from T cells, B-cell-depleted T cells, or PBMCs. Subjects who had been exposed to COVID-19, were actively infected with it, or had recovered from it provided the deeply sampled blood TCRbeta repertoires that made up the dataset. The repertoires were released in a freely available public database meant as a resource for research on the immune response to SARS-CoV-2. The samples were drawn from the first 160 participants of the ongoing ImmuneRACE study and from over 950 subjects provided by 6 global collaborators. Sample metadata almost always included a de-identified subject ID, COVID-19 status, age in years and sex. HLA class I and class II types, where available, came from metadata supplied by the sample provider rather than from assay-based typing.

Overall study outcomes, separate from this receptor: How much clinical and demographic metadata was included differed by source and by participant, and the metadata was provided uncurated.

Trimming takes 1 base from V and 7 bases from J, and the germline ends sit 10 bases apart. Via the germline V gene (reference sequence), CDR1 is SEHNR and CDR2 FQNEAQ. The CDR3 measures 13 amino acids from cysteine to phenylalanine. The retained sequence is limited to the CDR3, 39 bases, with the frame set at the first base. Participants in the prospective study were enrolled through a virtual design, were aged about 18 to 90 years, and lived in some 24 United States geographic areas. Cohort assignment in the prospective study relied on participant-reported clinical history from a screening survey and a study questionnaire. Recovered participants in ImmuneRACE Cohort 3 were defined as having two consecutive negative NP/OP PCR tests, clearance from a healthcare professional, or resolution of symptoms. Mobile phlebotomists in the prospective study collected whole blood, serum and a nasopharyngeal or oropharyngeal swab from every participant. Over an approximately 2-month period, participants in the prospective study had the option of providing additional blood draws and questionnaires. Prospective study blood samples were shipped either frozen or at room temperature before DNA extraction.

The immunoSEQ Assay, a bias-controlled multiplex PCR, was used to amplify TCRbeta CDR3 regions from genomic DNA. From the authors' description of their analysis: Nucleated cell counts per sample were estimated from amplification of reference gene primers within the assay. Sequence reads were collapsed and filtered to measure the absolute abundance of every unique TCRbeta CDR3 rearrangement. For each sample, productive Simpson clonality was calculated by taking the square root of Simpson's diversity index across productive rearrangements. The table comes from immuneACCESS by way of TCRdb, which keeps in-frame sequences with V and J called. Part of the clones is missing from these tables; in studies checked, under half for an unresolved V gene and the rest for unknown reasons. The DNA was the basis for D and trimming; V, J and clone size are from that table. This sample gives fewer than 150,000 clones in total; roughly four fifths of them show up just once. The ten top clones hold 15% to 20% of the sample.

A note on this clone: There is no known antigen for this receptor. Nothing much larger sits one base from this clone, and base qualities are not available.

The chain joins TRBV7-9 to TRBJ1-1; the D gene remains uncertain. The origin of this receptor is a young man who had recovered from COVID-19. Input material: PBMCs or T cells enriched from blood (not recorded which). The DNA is TGTGCCAGCAGCTTAGTTTTGGCCGTTGAAGCTTTCTTT. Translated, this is CASSLVLAVEAFF.